Given below is one T cell receptor beta chain in context. Its cognate antigen has yet to be identified. Qualities for individual bases were not recorded, and no much larger clone is one base off. V is pared back by 5 bases and J by 8 bases, with 15 bases lying between the germline termini. The CDR3 contains 13 residues, cysteine and phenylalanine counted. Only the CDR3 region is kept as DNA, spanning 39 bases read in frame from base 1. Enrolling through a virtual design, the prospective study's participants ranged in age from about 18 to 100 years and lived across roughly 24 United States geographic areas. In the prospective study, participants were assigned to cohorts based on the clinical history participants reported in a screening survey and a study questionnaire. Exposed participants had been in contact, within 2 weeks of entering the study, with a person who had a PCR-confirmed or clinician-diagnosed case of COVID-19. In the prospective study, whole blood, serum and a nasopharyngeal or oropharyngeal swab were collected from each participant by mobile phlebotomists. Additional blood draws and questionnaires over an approximately 2-month period could optionally be provided by prospective study participants. Before DNA extraction, prospective study blood samples were shipped either frozen or at room temperature.

This sample stems from a study of blood T cell repertoires in COVID-19 (dated by TCRdb to about 2020). Study-wide context: The collaborator samples originated in the United States, Italy and Spain and spanned the acute and convalescent phases of COVID-19. Where available, HLA class I and class II types were taken from metadata supplied by the sample provider and were not determined by assay-based typing. The repertoires were released in a freely available public database meant as a resource for research on the immune response to SARS-CoV-2. The prospective study material was composed of cDNA or gDNA derived from T cells, B-cell-depleted T cells, or PBMCs. The sample metadata nearly always contained a de-identified subject ID, COVID-19 status, age in years and sex. The samples were drawn from two sources: the first 160 participants of the ongoing ImmuneRACE study, and 1,200 or so subjects contributed by 6 global collaborators. The dataset comprised deeply sampled blood TCRbeta repertoires from subjects exposed to, actively infected with, or recovered from COVID-19. Study-wide findings and limitations: The quantity of clinical and demographic metadata differed by source and by participant and was supplied without curation.

TCRbeta CDR3 regions were amplified from genomic DNA by means of the immunoSEQ Assay, a bias-controlled multiplex PCR. For the original study's pipeline: Within the assay, amplification of reference gene primers was used to estimate how many nucleated cells each sample contained. To quantify the absolute abundance of each unique TCRbeta CDR3 rearrangement, sequence reads were collapsed and filtered. For each sample, productive Simpson clonality was calculated as the square root of Simpson's diversity index across productive rearrangements. What TCRdb holds here is the immuneACCESS table cut down to in-frame rearrangements. Part of the clones is not present; checked against another copy, under half of the missing clones reflect an unresolved V gene, and the others are unexplained. V and J calls and clone size are copied from that table; D and trimming were computed from the DNA. The sample table shows roughly 230,000 clones, and 70% to 90% are seen once. Of the sample, about 6.9% falls within the top ten clones.

Sequenced input: PBMCs or T cells enriched from blood (not recorded which). Recombination linked TRBV12-3 or TRBV12-4 to TRBJ1-2; matching of 5 bases hints at TRBD1 as the D gene. The TCR sequence derives from a woman between 50 and 59 years old who had been exposed to COVID-19. The nucleotides are TGTGCCAGCAGTCTGCGGGGACCGGGCGGCTACACCTTC. The resulting protein is CASSLRGPGGYTF.